This TCR beta chain was profiled in a study of T-cell memory formation after mild COVID-19. V lost 5 bases to trimming and J lost 2 bases, with 15 bases between them. Germline values: CDR1 SGHVS, CDR2 FQNEAQ. This CDR3 is 15 amino acids long. Study-level points and caveats: Largely, contracting CD4+ clones fell within CM and EM, and contracting CD8+ clones within EMRA.

After 5'RACE with constant-segment primers, TCR alpha and TCR beta cDNA libraries carrying sample barcodes and UMIs were obtained. TCRdb processed the 5' RACE reads anew with MiXCR; each CDR3 protein has one entry. The data contain a few hundred thousand distinct CDR3 sequences, 21% of them singletons. Concerning this clonotype itself: Its target is unknown.

The rearrangement joins TRBV7-8 to TRBJ1-1; D uncertain. The sequencing input was PBMCs or a T cell subset sorted from them (not recorded which). The sequence came from an adult woman who had mild COVID-19 (a few samples of this study predate the infection). Cell type and time point are not known. The CDR3 sequence: CASSLSRLPNTEAFF. The CDR3 region has the DNA TGTGCCAGCAGCCTCAGCAGGCTACCAAACACTGAAGCTTTCTTT.